These T cell receptor beta chains were read from a single sample in a study of Ad26.COV2.S vaccination and SARS-CoV-2 variants. Assay used: immunoSEQ multiplex PCR; TCRdb lists only in-frame clones, some missing. The repertoire consists of 350,000 to 400,000 clones, with 80% to 90% occurring once and the leading ten covering under 4%. Specimen: peripheral blood, collected in a trial of Ad26.COV2.S vaccine versus placebo. These receptor sequences come from a person aged 18 to 59 who received the Ad26.COV2.S COVID-19 vaccine or a placebo. Each CDR3 is given with its conserved first and last residue. A D gene is named only where the DNA matches it firmly. Clone size is given for some rows only: seen once, a few or many times, or a class if the clone is expanded.

j_gene | v_gene | abundance | d_gene | CDR3nt | CDR3aa
TRBJ2-7 | TRBV6-1 | - | - | TGTGCCAGCAGTGAAGCGCCACGGTGGTCCTACGAGCAGTACTTC | CASSEAPRWSYEQYF
TRBJ1-1 | TRBV6-2/TRBV6-3 | - | TRBD1 | TGTGCCAGCAGTTACGCCCCGGGACAGGTACAGAACACTGAAGCTTTCTTT | CASSYAPGQVQNTEAFF
TRBJ2-3 | TRBV6-5 | - | TRBD1 | TGTGCCAGCAGTTACCGGACAGGGGGCACAGATACGCAGTATTTT | CASSYRTGGTDTQYF
TRBJ1-1 | TRBV18 | - | - | TGTGCCAGCTCACCCCGGGGAGGGCTGAACACTGAAGCTTTCTTT | CASSPRGGLNTEAFF
TRBJ1-6 | TRBV11-2 | - | TRBD1 | TGTGCCAGCAGCAGGGGACAGGGAGTCTCCTATAATTCACCCCTCCACTTT | CASSRGQGVSYNSPLHF
TRBJ2-5 | TRBV7-2 | once | - | TGTGCCAGCGCTGTGGGGGGAAGCCAAGAGACCCAGTACTTC | CASAVGGSQETQYF
TRBJ1-5 | TRBV7-2 | once | - | TGTGCCAGCAGCTTGGCAGGGTTTCGGAATCAGCCCCAGCATTTT | CASSLAGFRNQPQHF
TRBJ2-1 | TRBV30 | - | - | TGTGCCTGGAGTCGTGGGAGCGATTTGGGAGAGAATGAGCAGTTCTTC | CAWSRGSDLGENEQFF
TRBJ2-1 | TRBV7-2 | - | TRBD2 | TGTGCCAGCAGCTTGGTGCCGACTAGCGGAAGCTCCTACAATGAGCAGTTCTTC | CASSLVPTSGSSYNEQFF
TRBJ1-1 | TRBV30 | - | - | TGTGCCTGGATAGGCCTGAACACTGAAGCTTTCTTT | CAWIGLNTEAFF
TRBJ1-6 | TRBV6-1 | - | TRBD1 | TGTGCCAGCAGTGAACGGGACAGAGGATGGTCACCCCTCCACTTT | CASSERDRGWSPLHF
TRBJ2-3 | TRBV10-2 | - | TRBD1 | TGCGCCACCACGGGACAGTTTGTTGATACGCAGTATTTT | CATTGQFVDTQYF
TRBJ2-1 | TRBV7-9 | once | - | TGTGCCAGCAGCTTTCCAGGTTTGGGTAATGAGCAGTTCTTC | CASSFPGLGNEQFF
TRBJ2-3 | TRBV7-9 | - | TRBD2 | TGTGCCAGCAGTGTAGCGGGGGCCACAGATACGCAGTATTTT | CASSVAGATDTQYF
TRBJ1-1 | TRBV9 | few | - | TGTGCCAGCAGCGTAGAAGGGAACACTGAAGCTTTCTTT | CASSVEGNTEAFF
TRBJ2-1 | TRBV3-1/TRBV3-2 | - | - | TGTGCCAGCAGCCGCAGGGATGAGCAGTTCTTC | CASSRRDEQFF
TRBJ1-2 | TRBV6-5 | few | - | TGTGCCAGCACAGTTTCGACCTCTAACTATGGCTACACCTTC | CASTVSTSNYGYTF
TRBJ2-2 | TRBV15 | - | TRBD1 | TGTGCCACCAGCAGAGACGCGACAGGGACCGGGGAGCTGTTTTTT | CATSRDATGTGELFF
TRBJ2-1 | TRBV10-3 | - | TRBD2 | TGTGCCATCTCCGGGACTAGCGGGGGGGCCGAGCAGTTCTTC | CAISGTSGGAEQFF
TRBJ1-1 | TRBV5-4 | - | TRBD1 | TGTGCCAGCAGCTTGGGGGACAGGGAAGCTTTCTTT | CASSLGDREAFF
TRBJ1-5 | TRBV19 | - | - | TGTGCCAGTAGTATCGCCATTCAGCCCCAGCATTTT | CASSIAIQPQHF
TRBJ2-7 | TRBV6-5 | - | - | TGTGCCAGTGAAACAGGGACTACCTACGAGCAGTACTTC | CASETGTTYEQYF
TRBJ2-2 | TRBV19 | - | TRBD1 | TGTGCCAGCCACAAGGGGACAGTCCCGAACACCGGGGAGCTGTTTTTT | CASHKGTVPNTGELFF
TRBJ2-5 | TRBV12-3/TRBV12-4 | - | - | TGTGCCAGCTTGGAGTCGGGATGGGAGACCCAGTACTTC | CASLESGWETQYF
TRBJ1-1 | TRBV5-4 | few | - | TGTGCCAGCAGCGGTGGGGGGACTGAAGCTTTCTTT | CASSGGGTEAFF
TRBJ1-5 | TRBV20-1 | - | - | TGCAGTGCTAGTCCCAGGGCCAATCAGCCCCAGCATTTT | CSASPRANQPQHF
TRBJ1-1 | TRBV11-2 | - | TRBD1 | TGTGCCAGCAGCCAAGACAGGGCCGCCACTGAAGCTTTCTTT | CASSQDRAATEAFF
TRBJ1-1 | TRBV7-9 | - | - | TGTGCCAGCAGCGTATACAGGGATACCACTGAAGCTTTCTTT | CASSVYRDTTEAFF
TRBJ1-4 | TRBV27 | once | - | TGTGCCAGCAGTTTACCGTCCCCTTCTGAAAAACTGTTTTTT | CASSLPSPSEKLFF
TRBJ1-6 | TRBV3-1/TRBV3-2 | - | TRBD1 | TGTGCCAGCAGAGGTCGTGACAGGGGTTCACCCCTCCACTTT | CASRGRDRGSPLHF
TRBJ1-5 | TRBV6-2/TRBV6-3 | - | TRBD1 | TGTGCCAGCAGCCGAACAGGGGATAGCAATCAGCCCCAGCATTTT | CASSRTGDSNQPQHF
TRBJ2-1 | TRBV24-1 | - | TRBD1 | TGTGCCACCAGTAAAACAGGGGAAAAGGGTGAGCAGTTCTTC | CATSKTGEKGEQFF
TRBJ2-2 | TRBV6-5 | - | - | TGTGCCAGCAGAACAGGGAAGGACACCGGGGAGCTGTTTTTT | CASRTGKDTGELFF
TRBJ1-1 | TRBV6-4 | - | - | TGTGCCGCCCGACAAGGCACTGAAGCTTTCTTT | CAARQGTEAFF
TRBJ2-5 | TRBV12-3/TRBV12-4 | few | - | TGTGCCAGCAGCCCTAGGGAGACCCAGTACTTC | CASSPRETQYF
TRBJ1-1 | TRBV2 | - | TRBD1 | TGTGCCAGCAGTGGGGGACAGGGGTCAGCTTTCTTT | CASSGGQGSAFF
TRBJ2-5 | TRBV7-2 | once | TRBD1 | TGTGCCAGCAGCTATTCGTGGACAGGGAGGGAGACCCAGTACTTC | CASSYSWTGRETQYF
TRBJ1-2 | TRBV19 | once | - | TGTGCCAGCCAAGACGGAAGCTATGGCTACACCTTC | CASQDGSYGYTF
TRBJ2-3 | TRBV4-1 | - | TRBD1 | TGCGCCAGCAGCCAAGATCCCGCGGCAGGGGGCACGACGCAGTATTTT | CASSQDPAAGGTTQYF
TRBJ1-1 | TRBV9 | - | - | TGTGCCAGCAGCCCCCGCGGGTGGAACACTGAAGCTTTCTTT | CASSPRGWNTEAFF
TRBJ2-3 | TRBV12-3/TRBV12-4 | - | - | TGTGCCAGCATGCGTCGTCCCGATACGCAGTATTTT | CASMRRPDTQYF
TRBJ1-2 | TRBV2 | - | - | TGTGCCAGCAGTGTTGACACGGCGGGCGGCTACACCTTC | CASSVDTAGGYTF
TRBJ2-3 | TRBV10-1 | - | - | TGCGCCAGCGGAGAGGGCCTCGCCAGAGATACGCAGTATTTT | CASGEGLARDTQYF
TRBJ2-1 | TRBV2 | - | - | TGTGCCAGCAGTGAATGGGGTTACAATGAGCAGTTCTTC | CASSEWGYNEQFF
TRBJ2-5 | TRBV4-1 | once | - | TGCGCCAGCAGCCACCGTCTCAGGGGATACCAAGAGACCCAGTACTTC | CASSHRLRGYQETQYF
TRBJ2-1 | TRBV5-1 | - | - | TGCGCCAGCACTGAGCAGGGTTTCAATGAGCAGTTCTTC | CASTEQGFNEQFF
TRBJ2-1 | TRBV5-1 | - | - | TGCGCCAGCAGCTTGGACGAGAGGACCTCCTACAATGAGCAGTTCTTC | CASSLDERTSYNEQFF
TRBJ1-3 | TRBV2 | - | TRBD1 | TGTGCCACCTTGACAGGGGGAAACACCATATATTTT | CATLTGGNTIYF
TRBJ1-1 | TRBV7-9 | once | - | TGTGCCAGCAGCGAAAGAGGGGCTGAAGCTTTCTTT | CASSERGAEAFF
TRBJ1-1 | TRBV6-5 | - | - | TGTGCCAGCAGTTACTCGATGGGGTTGAATGAAGCTTTCTTT | CASSYSMGLNEAFF
TRBJ1-2 | TRBV19 | - | - | TGTGCCAGTACCCTGTCGGGGGTTGACTATGGCTACACCTTC | CASTLSGVDYGYTF
TRBJ2-3 | TRBV7-9 | - | - | TGTGCCAGCAGCCAGACGGATACGCAGTATTTT | CASSQTDTQYF
TRBJ1-4 | TRBV7-6 | - | - | TGTGCCAGCAGCCCCTGGGAAGGGGAAAAACTGTTTTTT | CASSPWEGEKLFF
TRBJ2-7 | TRBV21-1 | - | - | TGTGCCAGCAGACCGGTCCCGGATCGCGGCTACGAGCAGTACTTC | CASRPVPDRGYEQYF